The 9 T cell receptor beta chains reported below all come from one sample, sequenced in a study of OX40 agonist ivuxolimab in advanced cancers. Method: immunoSEQ multiplex PCR; TCRdb's copy keeps in-frame clones and lacks some. Altogether some 71,000 clones are present, 91% being singletons, with the ten largest covering 14% to 15%. Sequences were derived from CD4+ or CD8+ T cells sorted from blood, sampled in a trial of the OX40 agonist ivuxolimab. The receptors originated from an adult with an advanced solid tumor such as melanoma, head and neck, liver or kidney cancer.

The chain employs TRBV27 and TRBJ1-2, with 8 bases aligning to TRBD1. The CDR3 totals 14 residues. V shed 7 bases, J shed 3 bases, and the junction held 7 bases outside the gene matches. Germline V gene data show CDR1 as MNHEY and CDR2 as SMNVEV (reference sequence). The CDR3, as DNA: TGTGCCAGCAAGACAGGGGCGGGAGACTATGGCTACACCTTC. It encodes CASKTGAGDYGYTF.

This clone was recorded only once. The chain employs TRBV30 and TRBJ2-7, with D uncertain. The CDR3 totals 13 residues. CDR1 GTSNPN and CDR2 SVGIG come from the germline V gene (reference sequence). The V end was cut by 1 base, the J end by 1 base, with 8 bases between. The CDR3 sequence: CAWSADNSYEQYF. The CDR3 DNA is TGTGCCTGGAGTGCAGACAATTCCTACGAGCAGTACTTC.

The chain uses TRBV28 and TRBJ2-1; maybe TRBD1 (6 bases). Trimming shortened V by 5 bases and J by 8 bases, and 22 bases separated the two germline ends. Germline assignment: CDR1 MDHEN and CDR2 SYDVKM. This CDR3 is built from 16 residues. The CDR3 DNA reads TGTGCCAGCAGTGCAGACCGGGACACATTTTTGGATGAGCAGTTCTTC. Residues: CASSADRDTFLDEQFF.

CDR3 loop: CASSASNQPQHF. CDR3 nucleotides: TGTGCCAGCAGCGCCAGCAATCAGCCCCAGCATTTT. The V gene is TRBV27, the J gene TRBJ1-5; no definite D call. CDR1 and CDR2 from the germline V gene are MNHEY and SMNVEV (reference sequence). Trimming cost V 6 bases and J 1 base, with 4 bases left between them. This CDR3 has 12 residues.

CDR3 region: CASSVGQGEQPQHF. The CDR3 DNA sequence: TGTGCCAGCAGCGTAGGGCAGGGAGAACAGCCCCAGCATTTT. The chain has TRBV9 and TRBJ1-5; possibly TRBD1 for D (5 bases). Between the trimmed V and J ends, which lost 0 bases and 7 bases, there was a span of 11 bases. This CDR3 is 14 amino acids long. Germline V gene sequence: CDR1 SGDLS, CDR2 YYNGEE.

Points on this clone: One end of the junction is discordant with germline, which a read error may explain. V and J are TRBV15 and TRBJ2-7; perhaps D is TRBD1 or TRBD2 (5 bases each). Per the germline V gene, CDR1 is LNHNV and CDR2 is YYDKDF (reference sequence). This CDR3 is built from 17 residues. The CDR3 nucleotides are TGTGCCACCAGCAGAGATCCCATAGGGACGGTTGACGGCACCCCGAACTTC. Protein product: CATSRDPIGTVDGTPNF.

The chain carries TRBV13 and TRBJ2-1; either TRBD1 or TRBD2 may supply D (5 bases each). Germline V gene sequence: CDR1 PRHDT, CDR2 FYEKMQ (reference sequence). Trimming took off 3 bases at V and 5 bases at J, with 20 bases between the two ends. This CDR3 comprises 17 residues. The CDR3 region is CASSFDRGQGSHNEQFF. The CDR3 bases are TGTGCCAGCAGCTTTGACCGGGGCCAGGGTTCCCACAATGAGCAGTTCTTC.

The chain uses TRBV11-2 and TRBJ2-4; 12 bases map to TRBD2. Germline-derived CDR1 and CDR2 are SGHAT and FQNNGV. V shed 5 bases and J 6 bases; nucleotides not matched to a gene: 8. There are 16 residues in the CDR3. The CDR3 DNA is TGTGCCAGCAGCGTCCGGACTAGCGGGGATAGAAACATTCAGTACTTC. Translated: CASSVRTSGDRNIQYF.

The genes are TRBV4-3 and TRBJ2-5; D remains ambiguous. With the DNA end fitting TRBJ2-7 better, the J assignment may be wrong. The CDR3 runs 14 residues. CDR1 is LGHNA and CDR2 is YSLEER in the germline V gene. The CDR3 loop is CASSQALASYEQYF. CDR3 nucleotides: TGCGCCAGCAGCCAAGCCCTGGCAAGCTACGAGCAGTACTTC.